A selection of T cell receptor beta chains follows, all from one sample in a study of T cells in Graves' hyperthyroidism and ophthalmopathy. TCRdb re-derived calls from the multiplex PCR reads in MiXCR, one entry per CDR3 protein. The sample contains roughly 280,000 distinct CDR3 sequences, 20% to 25% of which appear only once. Input material: blood. These receptor sequences come from a man aged 25-45 years with Graves' ophthalmopathy. The CDR3 runs from the conserved cysteine through the conserved F or W. D genes are given only for firm matches. The size field is filled for only some rows; it gives once, few, many or a size class.

V: TRBV6-1; size: few; D: TRBD1; J: TRBJ2-7; CDR3: CASSDLKQGGYEQYF; DNA: TGTGCCAGCAGCGACCTCAAACAGGGGGGATACGAGCAGTACTTC
V: TRBV6-2/TRBV6-3; size: few; D: TRBD2; J: TRBJ2-3; CDR3: CASSGRAGGRTDTQYF; DNA: TGTGCCAGCAGTGGGCGAGCGGGAGGGCGGACAGATACGCAGTATTTT
V: TRBV15; size: many; D: NA; J: TRBJ1-5; CDR3: CATSRDSRSNQPQHF; DNA: TGTGCCACCAGCAGAGATAGCAGGAGCAATCAGCCCCAGCATTTT
V: TRBV6-1; size: NA; D: TRBD1; J: TRBJ1-1; CDR3: CASSDRTGAEAFF; DNA: TGTGCCAGCAGTGACCGGACAGGGGCTGAAGCTTTCTTT
V: TRBV20-1; size: NA; D: TRBD2; J: TRBJ2-5; CDR3: CSARGGAGDQETQYF; DNA: TGCAGTGCTAGAGGAGGGGCGGGAGACCAAGAGACCCAGTACTTC
V: TRBV5-6; size: few; D: TRBD1; J: TRBJ1-1; CDR3: CASSFRTGPSEAFF; DNA: TGTGCCAGCAGCTTCAGGACAGGGCCCTCTGAAGCTTTCTTT
V: TRBV10-2; size: NA; D: TRBD1; J: TRBJ2-7; CDR3: CASSGSQGAPYEQYF; DNA: TGCGCCAGCAGTGGTTCCCAGGGGGCACCCTACGAGCAGTACTTC
V: TRBV18; size: few; D: TRBD2; J: TRBJ2-2; CDR3: CASSPLLAEDTGELFF; DNA: TGTGCCAGCTCACCGTTACTAGCGGAGGACACCGGGGAGCTGTTTTTT
V: TRBV3-1; size: many; D: TRBD1; J: TRBJ1-2; CDR3: CASSAWDSGYGYTF; DNA: TGTGCCAGCAGCGCTTGGGACAGCGGCTATGGCTACACCTTC
V: TRBV13; size: few; D: NA; J: TRBJ2-4; CDR3: CASSPQGEAKNIQYF; DNA: TGTGCCAGCAGCCCGCAGGGTGAAGCCAAAAACATTCAGTACTTC
V: TRBV11-2; size: many; D: TRBD2; J: TRBJ2-7; CDR3: CASSLVGLAGEQYF; DNA: TGTGCCAGCAGCTTAGTTGGGCTAGCGGGAGAGCAGTACTTC
V: TRBV30; size: few; D: NA; J: TRBJ2-7; CDR3: CACTSSGTFYEQYF; DNA: TGTGCCTGTACCTCTTCCGGGACCTTCTACGAGCAGTACTTC
V: TRBV20-1; size: NA; D: NA; J: TRBJ1-5; CDR3: CSARVGWDQPQHF; DNA: TGCAGTGCTAGGGTAGGATGGGACCAGCCCCAGCATTTT
V: TRBV5-1; size: NA; D: NA; J: TRBJ2-7; CDR3: CASSLGGVLNEQYF; DNA: TGCGCCAGCAGCTTGGGGGGGGTCCTGAACGAGCAGTACTTC
V: TRBV6-1; size: once; D: TRBD1; J: TRBJ2-5; CDR3: CASRRATGVETQYF; DNA: TGTGCCAGCAGGAGGGCGACAGGGGTAGAGACCCAGTACTTC
V: TRBV7-9; size: NA; D: NA; J: TRBJ2-2; CDR3: CASSSRTRNTGELFF; DNA: TGTGCCAGCAGCTCTCGAACTAGGAACACCGGGGAGCTGTTTTTT
V: TRBV6-1; size: NA; D: NA; J: TRBJ1-4; CDR3: CASDFGEGGDEKLFF; DNA: TGTGCCAGCGACTTCGGGGAAGGGGGGGATGAAAAACTGTTTTTT
V: TRBV20-1; size: few; D: NA; J: TRBJ2-7; CDR3: CSARDPRGASYEQYF; DNA: TGCAGTGCTAGAGATCCGAGGGGAGCGTCCTACGAGCAGTACTTC
V: TRBV12-3/TRBV12-4; size: many; D: NA; J: TRBJ1-2; CDR3: CASSLATAHYGYTF; DNA: TGTGCCAGCAGTTTAGCTACAGCTCACTATGGCTACACCTTC
V: TRBV24-1; size: NA; D: TRBD1; J: TRBJ2-3; CDR3: CATSDHRGSTDTQYF; DNA: TGTGCCACCAGTGACCACAGGGGTAGCACAGATACGCAGTATTTT
V: TRBV11-2; size: many; D: NA; J: TRBJ2-7; CDR3: CASSTNHEGLGYEQYF; DNA: TGTGCCAGCAGCACAAACCACGAGGGACTTGGCTACGAGCAGTACTTC
V: TRBV27; size: few; D: NA; J: TRBJ1-4; CDR3: CATRKDRTNEKLFF; DNA: TGTGCCACCCGAAAGGACAGAACTAATGAAAAACTGTTTTTT
V: TRBV11-2; size: many; D: NA; J: TRBJ1-2; CDR3: CASSPSPTKTNYGYTF; DNA: TGTGCCAGCAGCCCCTCACCGACAAAAACCAACTATGGCTACACCTTC
V: TRBV11-2; size: NA; D: TRBD2; J: TRBJ2-1; CDR3: CASRSPAGTSGNRYYNEQFF; DNA: TGTGCCAGCAGGTCTCCAGCCGGGACTAGCGGGAATCGGTACTACAATGAGCAGTTCTTC
V: TRBV12-3/TRBV12-4; size: NA; D: TRBD2; J: TRBJ2-3; CDR3: CASSSPLASGLTDTQYF; DNA: TGTGCCAGCAGTTCCCCCCTGGCTAGCGGCCTCACAGATACGCAGTATTTT
V: TRBV14; size: few; D: NA; J: TRBJ2-7; CDR3: CASSPGAEQYF; DNA: TGTGCCAGCAGCCCGGGAGCCGAGCAGTACTTC
V: TRBV7-9; size: NA; D: TRBD1; J: TRBJ1-1; CDR3: CASSLDRGPGTEAFF; DNA: TGTGCCAGCAGCTTAGACAGGGGGCCGGGCACTGAAGCTTTCTTT
V: TRBV7-9; size: NA; D: NA; J: TRBJ2-3; CDR3: CASSTERGSDTQYF; DNA: TGTGCCAGCAGCACGGAAAGGGGGTCAGATACGCAGTATTTT
V: TRBV28; size: many; D: NA; J: TRBJ1-5; CDR3: CASIPTAGQRSNQPQHF; DNA: TGTGCCAGCATCCCAACAGCGGGGCAGAGGAGCAATCAGCCCCAGCATTTT
V: TRBV14; size: NA; D: NA; J: TRBJ1-1; CDR3: CASSQGVADRAFF; DNA: TGTGCCAGCAGCCAAGGTGTAGCTGATAGGGCTTTCTTT
V: TRBV19; size: many; D: TRBD2; J: TRBJ2-2; CDR3: CASSSLGSGRTGELFF; DNA: TGTGCCAGTAGTAGCCTTGGTAGCGGGAGAACCGGGGAGCTGTTTTTT
V: TRBV7-8; size: NA; D: NA; J: TRBJ1-4; CDR3: CASSRGGGNEKLFF; DNA: TGTGCCAGCAGCCGGGGGGGGGGAAATGAAAAACTGTTTTTT
V: TRBV5-1; size: few; D: TRBD1; J: TRBJ1-5; CDR3: CASSLEPRGRIGNQPQHF; DNA: TGCGCCAGCAGCTTGGAACCTAGGGGGCGCATTGGCAATCAGCCCCAGCATTTT
V: TRBV12-3/TRBV12-4; size: few; D: NA; J: TRBJ1-1; CDR3: CASSPSTGWTEAFF; DNA: TGTGCCAGCAGCCCTAGTACAGGGTGGACTGAAGCTTTCTTT
V: TRBV6-2/TRBV6-3; size: many; D: TRBD1; J: TRBJ2-2; CDR3: CASSYSPRQGGAGELFF; DNA: TGTGCCAGCAGTTACAGCCCCAGACAGGGGGGCGCCGGGGAGCTGTTTTTT
V: TRBV3-1; size: many; D: NA; J: TRBJ1-5; CDR3: CASSHGGANLQPQHF; DNA: TGTGCCAGCAGCCATGGAGGGGCTAATTTACAGCCCCAGCATTTT
V: TRBV2; size: many; D: NA; J: TRBJ1-1; CDR3: CASTGGQVNTEAFF; DNA: TGTGCCAGCACCGGAGGGCAGGTGAACACTGAAGCTTTCTTT
V: TRBV2; size: many; D: NA; J: TRBJ2-7; CDR3: CASSENKYEQYF; DNA: TGTGCCAGCAGTGAAAACAAGTACGAGCAGTACTTC
V: TRBV15; size: NA; D: NA; J: TRBJ2-1; CDR3: CATSPMGETYNEQFF; DNA: TGTGCCACCAGCCCCATGGGGGAGACCTACAATGAGCAGTTCTTC
V: TRBV12-3/TRBV12-4; size: NA; D: TRBD1; J: TRBJ1-3; CDR3: CASSPPRTGARNTIYF; DNA: TGTGCCAGCAGTCCCCCCAGGACAGGGGCGCGAAACACCATATATTTT
V: TRBV6-1; size: NA; D: NA; J: TRBJ1-5; CDR3: CASGVNQPQHF; DNA: TGTGCCAGCGGCGTCAATCAGCCCCAGCATTTT
V: TRBV20-1; size: few; D: TRBD2; J: TRBJ2-3; CDR3: CSVKFGTRPHTQYF; DNA: TGCAGTGTAAAGTTCGGGACTAGGCCTCATACGCAGTATTTT
V: TRBV28; size: NA; D: NA; J: TRBJ1-1; CDR3: CATRGGTEAFF; DNA: TGTGCCACCAGGGGCGGCACTGAAGCTTTCTTT
V: TRBV7-2; size: few; D: TRBD2; J: TRBJ2-1; CDR3: CASTPGGSGSYEQFF; DNA: TGTGCCAGCACCCCAGGGGGTAGCGGGAGCTATGAGCAGTTCTTC
V: TRBV19; size: NA; D: TRBD1; J: TRBJ1-5; CDR3: CASTLNGGGYQGPQHF; DNA: TGTGCCAGTACCCTCAACGGAGGGGGCTACCAAGGGCCCCAGCATTTT
V: TRBV11-2; size: many; D: NA; J: TRBJ2-7; CDR3: CASSDGKGGASSYEQYF; DNA: TGTGCCAGCAGCGACGGAAAGGGGGGGGCTAGCTCCTACGAGCAGTACTTC
V: TRBV27; size: NA; D: TRBD2; J: TRBJ2-7; CDR3: CASRGLGAGSRSYEQYF; DNA: TGTGCCAGTAGAGGACTAGGAGCGGGATCACGTTCCTACGAGCAGTACTTC
V: TRBV10-3; size: NA; D: TRBD2; J: TRBJ2-7; CDR3: CAISAGTSGGYEQYF; DNA: TGTGCCATCAGCGCCGGGACTAGCGGGGGGTACGAGCAGTACTTC
V: TRBV11-2; size: few; D: TRBD2; J: TRBJ2-3; CDR3: CASSDQGLAGGFGTDTQYF; DNA: TGTGCCAGCAGCGACCAGGGACTAGCGGGAGGGTTCGGCACAGATACGCAGTATTTT